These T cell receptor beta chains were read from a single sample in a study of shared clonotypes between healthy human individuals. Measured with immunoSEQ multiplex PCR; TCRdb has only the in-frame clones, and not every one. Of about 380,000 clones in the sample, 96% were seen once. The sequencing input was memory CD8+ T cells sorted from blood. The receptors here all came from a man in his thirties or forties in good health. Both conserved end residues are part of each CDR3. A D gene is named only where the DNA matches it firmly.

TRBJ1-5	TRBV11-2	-	CASSFGGSNQPQHF	TGTGCCAGCAGCTTCGGGGGTAGTAATCAGCCCCAGCATTTT
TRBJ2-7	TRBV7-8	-	CASSLVQGPYEQYF	TGTGCCAGCAGCTTAGTTCAGGGCCCCTACGAGCAGTACTTC
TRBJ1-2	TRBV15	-	CATSLAANYGYTF	TGTGCCACCAGCCTGGCAGCTAACTATGGCTACACCTTC
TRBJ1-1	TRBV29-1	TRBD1	CSVGTGASMNTEAFF	TGCAGCGTCGGGACAGGGGCTTCCATGAACACTGAAGCTTTCTTT
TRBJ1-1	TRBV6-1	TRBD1	CASSELGTGRLAFF	TGTGCCAGCAGTGAATTGGGGACAGGGAGATTGGCTTTCTTT
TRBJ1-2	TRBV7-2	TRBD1	CASSLQGATYGYTF	TGTGCCAGCAGCTTGCAGGGGGCTACATATGGCTACACCTTC
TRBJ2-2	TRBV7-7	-	CASSPSPGRNTGELFF	TGTGCTAGCAGCCCCTCCCCAGGGAGGAACACCGGGGAGCTGTTTTTT
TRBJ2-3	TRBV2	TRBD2	CASSDPSLAGQIPQYF	TGTGCCAGCAGTGATCCTTCGCTAGCGGGACAGATACCGCAGTATTTT
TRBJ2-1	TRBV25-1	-	CASSEARADEQFF	TGTGCCAGCAGTGAAGCTAGGGCTGATGAGCAGTTCTTC
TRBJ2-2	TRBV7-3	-	CASSLTLNTGELFF	TGTGCCAGCAGCTTGACTCTCAACACCGGGGAGCTGTTTTTT
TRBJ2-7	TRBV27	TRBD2	CASSPGTSGSYEQYF	TGTGCCAGCAGCCCTGGGACTAGCGGCTCCTACGAGCAGTACTTC
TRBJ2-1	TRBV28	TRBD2	CASTKGLAGGRGSQFF	TGTGCCAGCACCAAGGGACTAGCGGGAGGGAGGGGTTCGCAGTTCTTC
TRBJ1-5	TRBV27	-	CASSLGAANQPQHF	TGTGCCAGCAGCCTGGGGGCAGCTAATCAGCCCCAGCATTTT
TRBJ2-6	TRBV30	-	CACTGGTGANVLTF	TGTGCCTGTACCGGAGGTACTGGGGCCAACGTCCTGACTTTC
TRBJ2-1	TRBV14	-	CASSQVLTSPSRNEQFF	TGTGCCAGCAGCCAAGTTCTGACCAGCCCCTCACGAAATGAGCAGTTCTTC
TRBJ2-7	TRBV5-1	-	CASRPRGTLIYEQYF	TGCGCCAGCAGGCCGAGGGGGACTCTCATCTACGAGCAGTACTTC